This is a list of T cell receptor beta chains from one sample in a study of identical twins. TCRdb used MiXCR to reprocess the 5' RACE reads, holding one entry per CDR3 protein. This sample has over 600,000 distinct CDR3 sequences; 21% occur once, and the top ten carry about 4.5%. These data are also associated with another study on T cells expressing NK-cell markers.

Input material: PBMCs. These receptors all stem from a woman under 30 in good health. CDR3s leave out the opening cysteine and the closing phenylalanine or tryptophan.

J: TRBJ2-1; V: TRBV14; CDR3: ASSQDPLGSIEQF
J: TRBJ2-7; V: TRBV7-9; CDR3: ASSILAGGQDEQY
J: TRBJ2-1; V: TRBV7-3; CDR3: ASSLTKGTNEQF
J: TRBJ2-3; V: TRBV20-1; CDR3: SLGEDTQY
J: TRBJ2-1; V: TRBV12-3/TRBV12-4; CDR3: ASRETSGGRDEQF
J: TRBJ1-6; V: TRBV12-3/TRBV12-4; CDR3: ASSFEGFGSPLH
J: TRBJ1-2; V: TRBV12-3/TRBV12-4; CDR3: ASTIRNGGYT
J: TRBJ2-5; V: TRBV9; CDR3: ASAGLQETQY
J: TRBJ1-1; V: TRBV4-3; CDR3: ASSQVRNTEAF
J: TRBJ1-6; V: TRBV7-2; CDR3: ASSLGTGVPNSPLH
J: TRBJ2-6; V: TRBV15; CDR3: ATSIGGSGANVLT
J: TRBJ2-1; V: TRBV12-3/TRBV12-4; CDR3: ASSLHPSSYNEQF
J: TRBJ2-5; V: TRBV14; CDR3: ASSQGSLETQY
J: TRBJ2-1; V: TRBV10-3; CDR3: AIALVSSYNEQF
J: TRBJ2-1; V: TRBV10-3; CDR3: AISEYSYNEQF
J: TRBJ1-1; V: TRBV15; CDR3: ATSEGGSLPTEAF
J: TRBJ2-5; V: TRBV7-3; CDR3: ASSLNPGAGRISETQY
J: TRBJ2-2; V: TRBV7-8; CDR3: ASSHRGGGARTGELF
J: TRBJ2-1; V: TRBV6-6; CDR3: ASSYGGSGEQF
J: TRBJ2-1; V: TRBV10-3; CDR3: AIAGLAGGNNEQF
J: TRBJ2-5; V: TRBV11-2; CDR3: ASSLDQGARETQY
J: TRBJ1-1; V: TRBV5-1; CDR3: ASSLEFSGTEAF
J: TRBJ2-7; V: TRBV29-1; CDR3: SVEGPVRYEQY
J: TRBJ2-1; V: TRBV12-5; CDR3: ASGLPGLLQF
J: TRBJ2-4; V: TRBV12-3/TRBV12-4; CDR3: ASSLAFEAKNIQY
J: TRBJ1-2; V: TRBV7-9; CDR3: ASSLEDDYGYT
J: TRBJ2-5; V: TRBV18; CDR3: ASSRGLAGAGETQY
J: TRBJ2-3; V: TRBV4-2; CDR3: ASSQEITSGTDTQY
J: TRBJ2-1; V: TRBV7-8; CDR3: ASSPPGPPYNEQF
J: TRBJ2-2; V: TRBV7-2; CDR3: ASSLVAGNTGELF
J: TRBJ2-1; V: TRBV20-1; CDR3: SAMGGGPYNEQF